A single sample gave rise to the 23 T cell receptor beta chains below, sequenced in a study of tumor-infiltrating lymphocytes in primary liver carcinoma. DNA and RNA were both co-extracted from 20-30 mg of bulk tissue that had not been sorted. Priming with a constant-region primer yielded TCR beta cDNA from 500 ng total RNA. Amplification in three nested multiplex PCR rounds with slightly modified ARM-PCR gave rise to TCR beta libraries. Rounds one and two of PCR, each of around 9 cycles, were primed with TRBV1-TRBV30 forward primers and a C-beta reverse primer. TCRdb used MiXCR to reprocess the multiplex PCR reads, holding one entry per CDR3 protein. The sample holds approximately 110,000 distinct CDR3 sequences, under 65% seen once. The sample was liver tumor tissue from sampling region 3. Regarding subset: tumor region T3, left-lateral pole. Every receptor here comes from a woman aged 55-69 years with primary liver carcinoma and hepatitis B virus infection.

This chain uses TRBV4-2 with TRBJ2-7; D is perhaps TRBD1 (5 bases). Germline V gene data show CDR1 as LGHNA and CDR2 as YNFKEQ. The CDR3 has 16 residues. The CDR3 DNA follows: TGTGGCAACAGCCAAGAAAAGGGGCTAGTATCGAACGAGCAGTACTTC. It encodes CGNSQEKGLVSNEQYF.

A word on this clonotype: The conserved phenylalanine or tryptophan normally closing the CDR3 is absent here, so this likely arose from a read error. The chain has TRBV11-2 and TRBJ2-3; D is undetermined. Between the trimmed V and J ends, which lost 1 base and 3 bases, there was a span of 8 bases. The CDR3 length is 14 residues. Germline V gene lookup returns CDR1 SGHAT and CDR2 FQNNGV. Here the CDR3 reads CASSLGSKTDTQYL. CDR3 DNA sequence: TGTGCCAGCAGCTTAGGCTCTAAGACAGATACGCAGTATTTG.

This clonotype was found a few times. V is TRBV6-6 and J is TRBJ2-1, with TRBD2 matching over 13 bases. Germline loops: CDR1 MNHNY, CDR2 SVGAGI (reference sequence). This CDR3 is built from 18 residues. V shed 2 bases and J 8 bases; nucleotides not matched to a gene: 12. The CDR3 sequence: CASSYTSGTSGKYDEQFF. The DNA for the CDR3 is TGTGCCAGCAGTTACACCTCCGGGACTAGCGGGAAATACGATGAGCAGTTCTTC.

Points on this clonotype: Relative to the germline gene, one junction end is altered; a read error may explain this. This chain uses TRBV7-2 with TRBJ1-1; no firm D call. The germline V gene encodes CDR1 SGHTA and CDR2 FQGNSA. The CDR3 contains 14 residues. CDR3 protein: CASSLQAWATEAIF. CDR3 nucleotide sequence: TGTGCCAGCAGCTTACAGGCGTGGGCGACTGAAGCTATCTTT.

This clonotype was observed many times. The V call is TRBV6-2 or TRBV6-3, the J call TRBJ2-2; tentatively, D is TRBD1 or TRBD2 (5 bases each). CDR1 is MNHEY, CDR2 SVGEGT, per germline. Trimming stripped 2 bases from V and 7 bases from J, with 11 bases between. The CDR3 length is 14 residues. CDR3 sequence reads: CASSYGGFDGELFF. The DNA for the CDR3 is TGTGCCAGCAGTTACGGGGGTTTCGACGGGGAGCTGTTTTTT.

In its sample, this clonotype was seen many times. The J gene is TRBJ2-7, the V gene TRBV14, with D maybe TRBD1 (6 bases). CDR1 is SGHDN, CDR2 FVKESK, per germline. The V end was cut by 4 bases, the J end by 3 bases, with 13 bases between. This CDR3 has 14 amino acids. As DNA, the CDR3 is TGTGCCAGCAGCCCCTGGCAGGGGTACTACGAGCAGTACTTC. It is translated as CASSPWQGYYEQYF.

As for this clonotype: Germline is not matched at one junction end, which may reflect a read error. This chain joins TRBV5-5 and TRBJ1-2; TRBD1 is a possible D gene (6 bases). The CDR3 runs 15 residues. CDR1 SGHKS and CDR2 YYEKEE come from the germline V gene (reference sequence). The chain's CDR3 is CVSSCDRRANYGYTF. Written as DNA, the CDR3 is TGTGTCAGCAGCTGTGACAGGAGAGCTAACTATGGCTACACCTTC.

As regards this clonotype: Just one base apart from a much larger clone, this may be a read error. The chain combines TRBV10-3 with TRBJ2-4, with D possibly being TRBD1 or TRBD2 (6 bases each). The CDR3 is made up of 15 amino acids. Germline CDR1 and CDR2: ENHRY and SYGVKD. CDR3 coding DNA: TGTGCCATCAGTGAGAGGGGGGCTTCCAAAAACGTTCAGTACTTC. It is translated as CAISERGASKNVQYF.

This clonotype was found once. CDR3 in DNA: TGCAGCGTTGCAGGCGTCTCCTACGAGCAGTACTTC. This sequence encodes CSVAGVSYEQYF. The rearrangement links TRBV29-1 to TRBJ2-7; no firm D call. The germline gives CDR1 SQVTM, CDR2 ANQGSEA. The V end lost 4 bases, the J end lost 0 bases, and 7 bases lay between the germline ends. The CDR3 is 12 amino acids.

This clonotype was seen many times. The genes are TRBV4-1 and TRBJ2-7; TRBD2 might be the D (6 bases). Germline V gene lookup returns CDR1 MGHRA and CDR2 YSYEKL. CDR3 size: 14 residues. V was shortened by 1 base and J by 4 bases, with 11 bases between the two germline ends. The CDR3 here is CASSQVSSEYEQYF. DNA of the CDR3: TGCGCCAGCAGCCAAGTTTCTAGCGAATACGAGCAGTACTTC.

The chain uses TRBV7-9 and TRBJ2-7; D may match TRBD1 or TRBD2 (5 bases each). The ends were cut back, 8 bases at V and 2 bases at J, with 16 bases in the middle. Per germline, CDR1 SEHNR and CDR2 FQNEAQ (reference sequence). CDR3 length: 14 residues. CDR3 in amino acids: CASGQGRGPYEQYF. The CDR3 DNA is TGTGCCAGCGGCCAGGGACGGGGACCCTACGAGCAGTACTTC.

This clonotype has a count of ten or more. This rearrangement joins TRBV29-1 to TRBJ2-2; D is uncertain. V lost 7 bases and J 7 bases, leaving 10 bases between the germline ends. The germline V gene has CDR1 SQVTM and CDR2 ANQGSEA. CDR3 length: 11 amino acids. The CDR3 loop is CSGRTDGELFF. In DNA, the CDR3 is TGCAGCGGTAGAACGGACGGGGAGCTGTTTTTT.

The sample holds many counts of this clonotype. The rearrangement links TRBV7-8 to TRBJ2-5; TRBD2 matches at 7 bases. The V segment lost 1 base and the J segment 1 base; nucleotides outside the gene matches: 3. The germline V gene has CDR1 SGHVS and CDR2 FQNEAQ. The CDR3 has 15 amino acids. The DNA for the CDR3 is TGTGCCAGCAGCTTAGGGTCTAGCGGCCAAGAGACCCAGTACTTC. It is translated as CASSLGSSGQETQYF. Based on the CDR3 plus reference TRBV7-8 and TRBJ2-5, the full variable domain is GAGVSQSPRYKVAKRGQDVALRCDPISGHVSLFWYQQALGQGPEFLTYFQNEAQLDKSGLPSDRFFAERPEGSVSTLKIQRTQQEDSAVYLCASSLGSSGQETQYFGPGTRLLVL.

As regards this clonotype: An end of the junction differs from the germline gene, which may be a read error. This sequence joins TRBV11-1 and TRBJ2-1; no clear D. The CDR3 has 14 residues. Germline V gene data show CDR1 as SGHAT and CDR2 as FQDESV (reference sequence). The DNA for the CDR3 is TGTGCCAGCAACTTAGTGGCAGAGTCTAATGAGCAGTTCTTC. Protein: CASNLVAESNEQFF.

On this clonotype: It may be a read error: a sequence one base away is much more abundant. The V gene is TRBV11-2, the J gene TRBJ2-2, with TRBD1 matching 8 bases. CDR1 and CDR2 (germline): SGHAT, FQNNGV. This CDR3 is built from 14 residues. The CDR3 DNA is TGTGCCAACAGCCGGTACAGGGGGAGCGGGGAGCTGTTTTTT. Its protein is CANSRYRGSGELFF.

A word on this clonotype: Sequence at one end of the junction differs from germline and may be a read error. The rearrangement uses TRBV4-1 and TRBJ1-4; D ambiguous. The germline CDR1 and CDR2 sequences are MGHRA and YSYEKL. The CDR3 extends over 16 amino acids. The CDR3 sequence: CASSQFLSAGNEILLF. The CDR3 DNA reads as TGCGCCAGCAGCCAATTTTTGTCGGCAGGTAATGAAATACTGCTTTTT.

Regarding this clonotype: Being one base from a much bigger clone, this may be a read error. The J gene is TRBJ2-3, the V gene TRBV5-6; no definite D call. CDR1 is SGHDT and CDR2 is YYEEEE in the germline V gene. V was clipped by 1 base and J by 5 bases, with 17 bases between them. CDR3 length equals 16 residues. CDR3 region: CASSLYGVANRDTQYF. The CDR3 region has the DNA TGTGCCAGCAGCTTGTACGGTGTTGCGAACCGAGATACGCAGTATTTT.

Points on this clonotype: This may come from a read error, since a much larger clone is one base off. This sequence joins TRBV13 and TRBJ1-1; D is unresolved. The CDR3 covers 16 residues. Germline V gene lookup returns CDR1 PRHDT and CDR2 FYEKMQ (reference sequence). CDR3 residues: CASSLDLRGTGTGAFF. The DNA of the CDR3 is TGTGCCAGCAGCTTAGATCTACGGGGAACGGGCACTGGAGCTTTCTTT.

Notes on this clonotype: A clone one base away is much larger, so this may be a read error. The rearrangement joins TRBV5-4 to TRBJ2-7; 9 nucleotides match TRBD2. From germline, CDR1 is SGHNT and CDR2 YYREEE (reference sequence). The CDR3 length is 16 residues. The CDR3, as DNA: TGTGCCAGCAGCCTAGGTCGGTCGCGGGAGGGGTACGAGCAGTGCTTC. The encoded protein is CASSLGRSREGYEQCF.

This clonotype was detected many times. V gene TRBV11-1 combines with J gene TRBJ2-7, with 13 nucleotides matching TRBD2. In germline, CDR1 is SGHAT, CDR2 FQDESV (reference sequence). CDR3 length: 14 amino acids. V was clipped by 8 bases and J by 6 bases; unmatched bases: 7. For the CDR3, the DNA is TGTGCCAGCTCCCGACTAGCGGGAGGTACCGAGCAGTACTTC. Its protein product is CASSRLAGGTEQYF.

This clonotype showed up just once. Since a much larger clone is just one base distant, this may be a read error. The conserved closing phenylalanine or tryptophan is absent in this CDR3, likely reflecting a read error. The V call is TRBV5-8, the J call TRBJ1-5, with D perhaps matching TRBD1 (5 bases). With 0 bases removed from V and 2 bases from J, the gap between germline ends came to 15 bases. In germline, CDR1 is SGHTS, CDR2 YDEGEE. The CDR3 is 17 residues long. The CDR3 region has the DNA TGTGCCAGCAGCTTGGCTGGGACCAGTGCGGGCAATCAGCCCCAGCATTCT. Translation gives CASSLAGTSAGNQPQHS.

On this clonotype itself: One junction end does not reproduce the germline sequence, and a read error may be involved. The chain uses TRBV10-3 and TRBJ2-1; TRBD2 matches at 16 bases. The CDR3 is 16 amino acids. The germline gives CDR1 ENHRY, CDR2 SYGVKD. CDR3 coding DNA: TGTGCCACGGGACTAGCGGGAGGGCTAGGTCACAACGAGCAGTTCTTC. Amino acids: CATGLAGGLGHNEQFF.

Remarks on this clonotype: Just one base apart from a much larger clone, this may be a read error. It is likely a read error, because the conserved phenylalanine at the end of the CDR3 is missing. The chain joins TRBV28 to TRBJ1-6; weak D call: TRBD1 (6 bases). Trimming pared 6 bases from V and 15 bases from J, leaving 12 bases between. The CDR3 is 11 residues long. Per germline, CDR1 MDHEN and CDR2 SYDVKM. In DNA form, the CDR3 reads TGTGCCAGCAGCCGGACAGTTCGCCTCCACTAT. Translation: CASSRTVRLHY.